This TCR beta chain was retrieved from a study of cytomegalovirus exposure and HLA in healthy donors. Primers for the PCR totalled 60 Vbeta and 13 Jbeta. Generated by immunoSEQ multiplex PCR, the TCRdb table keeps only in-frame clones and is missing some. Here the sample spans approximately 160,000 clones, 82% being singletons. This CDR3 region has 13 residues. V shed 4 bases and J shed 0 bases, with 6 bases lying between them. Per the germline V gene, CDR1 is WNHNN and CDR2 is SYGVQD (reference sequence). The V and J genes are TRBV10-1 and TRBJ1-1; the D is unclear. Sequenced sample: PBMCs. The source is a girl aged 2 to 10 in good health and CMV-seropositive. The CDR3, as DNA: TGCGCCAGCAGTGGTCAGATGAACACTGAAGCTTTCTTT. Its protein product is CASSGQMNTEAFF.